This T cell receptor (beta chain) is drawn from a study of regulatory T cells in long-lasting Graves disease. Study conclusions and caveats: Sharing of public clonotypes was greater in persistent patients (roughly 2,600) than in new patients (around 930). The TCR repertoire of persistent Graves' patients was less diverse than that of newly diagnosed ones.

Time point of the sample: newly diagnosed GD, antithyroid drugs for less than 3 months. The TCR library was made from RNA extracted from PBMCs. Xi'an, China, was home to the endocrinology department that provided patients. Approximately 9 milliliters of peripheral blood were taken and placed in EDTA tubes. V shed 1 base and J shed 6 bases, with 13 bases lying between them. This CDR3 is 15 amino acids long. Germline V lookup: CDR1 LGHDT, CDR2 YNNKEL (reference sequence). Sequencing libraries for TCR beta were prepared with iRepertoire HTBI primers and Arm-PCR of CDR3 regions. TCRdb ran MiXCR on the multiplex PCR reads and lists one entry per CDR3 protein. Of hundreds of thousands of distinct CDR3 sequences listed, 15% to 20% are singletons. On this clonotype: Antigen specificity is unknown. The conserved phenylalanine or tryptophan is not found at the CDR3 terminus, so this likely reflects a read error.

The chain employs TRBV3-1 and TRBJ2-1, with no clear D. The receptor was derived from a female donor with Graves disease. The sequenced sample was peripheral blood mononuclear cells (PBMCs), obtained at new diagnosis, from a patient treated with antithyroid drugs. The CDR3 sequence is CASSQVETSPNEQFI. For the CDR3, the DNA is TGTGCCAGCAGCCAAGTGGAGACAAGTCCCAATGAGCAGTTCATC.